The clone carrying this T cell receptor beta chain was seen at least ten times. The CDR3 regions of TCR beta were amplified from RNA transcripts. Carried out on the TCR CDR3, a first-round RT-PCR used the HTBI primer set. In TCRdb, the multiplex PCR reads were re-called with MiXCR into one record per CDR3 protein. The sample lists some 580,000 distinct CDR3 sequences, more than 15% seen once, with less than 3.5% in the top ten. The sample comes from a study of T cells in Graves' hyperthyroidism and ophthalmopathy. There are 14 residues in the CDR3. CDR1 and CDR2 (germline): MNHEY, SMNVEV (reference sequence). The ends were cut back, 5 bases at V and 5 bases at J, with 15 bases in the middle.

The clonotype originates from a middle-aged woman with Graves' ophthalmopathy. J is TRBJ1-2 and V is TRBV27; D unresolved. The sample taken for sequencing was blood. The CDR3 protein is CASSPMTSLYGYTF. The CDR3 coding sequence is TGTGCCAGCAGTCCTATGACGTCGCTATATGGCTACACCTTC.